A single sample is the source of the 30 T cell receptor beta chains below, sequenced in a study of identical twins' blood T cells. TCRdb reanalysed the 5' RACE reads using MiXCR and keeps one entry per CDR3 protein. The data hold 300,000 to 450,000 distinct CDR3 sequences, with roughly 28% observed a single time. The sample taken for sequencing was PBMCs. The receptors shown here come from a woman aged 18-55 years in good health.

The CDR3 spells CASSESGDEAFF. The CDR3, as DNA: TGTGCCAGCAGTGAATCAGGGGATGAAGCTTTCTTT. This chain uses TRBV2 with TRBJ1-1, with a tentative D call TRBD1 (6 bases). This CDR3 contains 12 residues. The germline V and J ends were trimmed by 2 bases and 7 bases, with 8 bases remaining between them. The germline V gene encodes CDR1 SNHLY and CDR2 FYNNEI.

A few counts support this clonotype. The rearrangement uses TRBV29-1 and TRBJ1-4; TRBD1 might be the D (5 bases). The CDR3 is 13 residues long. Trimming took 8 bases from V and 10 from J, leaving 20 bases between them. Per germline, CDR1 SQVTM and CDR2 ANQGSEA. CDR3 residues: CSIQEGMTAKLFF. CDR3 coding DNA: TGCAGCATCCAGGAAGGTATGACAGCAAAACTGTTTTTT.

A few counts support this clonotype. The chain carries TRBV6-5 and TRBJ1-2, with D unclear. CDR3 size: 11 residues. In germline, CDR1 is MNHEY, CDR2 SVGAGI. V gave up 8 bases and J gave up 4 bases, with 8 bases separating them. CDR3 nucleotide sequence: TGTGCCAGCGGGGTTTCCTATGGCTACACCTTC. The encoded protein is CASGVSYGYTF.

This clonotype was detected a few times. The rearrangement uses TRBV6-1 and TRBJ1-6, with D perhaps matching TRBD1 (6 bases). The V end was cut by 3 bases, the J end by 9 bases, with 12 bases between. CDR1 and CDR2 (germline): MNHNS, SASEGT. CDR3 length: 14 residues. The CDR3 DNA sequence: TGTGCCAGCAGTGAGGGGGCAGAGGGTTCACCCCTCCACTTT. It is translated as CASSEGAEGSPLHF.

The chain has TRBV18 and TRBJ1-1, with 8 bases that match TRBD1. The trim removed 8 bases at V and 5 bases at J, leaving 13 bases unmatched. The CDR3 loop spans 15 amino acids. CDR1 and CDR2 from the germline V gene are KGHSH and LQKENI. In DNA, the CDR3 is TGTGCCAGCGGACCTCCCGGACAGGGTTGGACTGAAGCTTTCTTT. Its translation: CASGPPGQGWTEAFF.

This clonotype occurred a few times. At one end, the junction sequence differs from germline, possibly due to a read error. The J gene is TRBJ2-3, the V gene TRBV2; a possible D gene is TRBD2 (6 bases). Germline CDR1 SNHLY, CDR2 FYNNEI. The CDR3 has 15 amino acids. The CDR3 region is CSSSVIAEGTDTQYF. The CDR3 DNA reads as TGTTCCAGCAGTGTCATAGCGGAAGGGACAGATACGCAGTATTTT.

In its sample, this clonotype was seen a few times. The chain has TRBV7-6 and TRBJ2-1; D possibly corresponds to TRBD2 (5 bases). CDR3 length equals 15 residues. Germline values: CDR1 SGHVS, CDR2 FNYEAQ. V was clipped by 1 base and J by 1 base, with 8 bases between them. The CDR3 loop is CASSLDGKSYNEQFF. Here the CDR3 DNA reads TGTGCCAGCAGCTTAGACGGGAAATCCTACAATGAGCAGTTCTTC.

The chain uses TRBV29-1 and TRBJ2-7; D not certain. CDR3 size: 13 residues. Per the germline V gene, CDR1 is SQVTM and CDR2 is ANQGSEA. Trimming removed 6 bases at V and 6 bases at J, with 18 bases between. The CDR3 here is CSVRTGFGGEQYF. The CDR3 region has the DNA TGCAGCGTCAGAACCGGATTTGGTGGCGAGCAGTACTTC.

This clonotype was detected a few times. V usage is TRBV6-5 and J usage is TRBJ2-2; a weak D match, TRBD1 (6 bases). Germline CDR1 MNHEY, CDR2 SVGAGI. Between the trimmed V and J ends, which lost 2 bases and 2 bases, there was a span of 15 bases. This CDR3 region has 17 residues. The CDR3 sequence is CASSYEWGRYNTGELFF. The CDR3 DNA is TGTGCCAGCAGTTACGAATGGGGGCGTTACAACACCGGGGAGCTGTTTTTT.

This clonotype has a count of ten or more. The genes are TRBV5-1 and TRBJ2-3, with D perhaps matching TRBD1 or TRBD2 (5 bases each). CDR3 length: 14 residues. The V gene's germline CDR1 is SGHRS and CDR2 YFSETQ. Trimming stripped 1 base from V and 6 bases from J, with 12 bases between. Here the CDR3 reads CASSLWGTGDTQYF. Written as DNA, the CDR3 is TGCGCCAGCAGCTTGTGGGGGACGGGCGATACGCAGTATTTT.

DNA of the CDR3: TGTGCCAGCAGTTGGGGCCGTTTTCATGAGCAGTTCTTC. Amino acid sequence: CASSWGRFHEQFF. V is TRBV27 and J is TRBJ2-1, with D perhaps matching TRBD1 (5 bases). This CDR3 spans 13 amino acids. Germline V lookup: CDR1 MNHEY, CDR2 SMNVEV (reference sequence). Trimming left V 4 bases short and J 8 bases short, with 12 bases between.

A few counts support this clonotype. The chain combines TRBV7-9 with TRBJ1-1, with D maybe TRBD1 (6 bases). CDR1 and CDR2 (germline): SEHNR, FQNEAQ (reference sequence). Trimming took 10 bases from V and 11 from J, leaving 17 bases between them. This CDR3 is built from 11 residues. The CDR3 loop is CATLQTGSAFF. CDR3 DNA: TGTGCCACCCTCCAGACAGGCTCGGCTTTCTTT.

In this sample, this clonotype turned up many times. The chain joins TRBV6-4 to TRBJ2-2, with 9 nucleotides matching TRBD2. The germline CDR1 and CDR2 sequences are MRHNA and SNTAGT. The V and J ends lost 6 bases and 3 bases, in that order; junction bases with no gene match: 5. This CDR3 contains 15 residues. In DNA, the CDR3 is TGTGCCAGCAGGAGGGTAGCGGGAGACACCGGGGAGCTGTTTTTT. This translates into CASRRVAGDTGELFF.

Comments on this clonotype: Compared with germline, one end of the junction differs, possibly owing to a read error. The chain joins TRBV28 to TRBJ2-3, with D maybe TRBD2 (6 bases). Germline loops: CDR1 MDHEN, CDR2 SYDVKM. This CDR3 comprises 14 residues. The chain's CDR3 is CAGSEREPPDTQYF. The CDR3 bases are TGTGCCGGCAGTGAACGGGAGCCCCCAGATACGCAGTATTTT. Complete variable domain (other parts from reference TRBV28 and TRBJ2-3): DVKVTQSSRYLVKRTGEKVFLECVQDMDHENMFWYRQDPGLGLRLIYFSYDVKMKEKGDIPEGYSVSREKKERFSLILESASTNQTSMYLCAGSEREPPDTQYFGPGTRLTVL.

A few counts support this clonotype. The genes are TRBV7-9 and TRBJ1-2, with D hard to call. The CDR3 contains 15 residues. Germline V gene sequence: CDR1 SEHNR, CDR2 FQNEAQ (reference sequence). Trimming shortened V by 4 bases and J by 6 bases, and 18 bases separated the two germline ends. This CDR3 is CASSSVSLGGNGYTF. The CDR3 DNA reads as TGTGCCAGCAGCTCTGTCTCCCTGGGAGGGAATGGCTACACCTTC.

The chain recombines TRBV29-1 with TRBJ2-4; D uncertain. The V end lost 3 bases, the J end lost 6 bases, and 9 bases lay between the germline ends. This CDR3 spans 12 amino acids. Germline V CDR1 and CDR2: SQVTM, ANQGSEA. The CDR3 here is CSVDIPGNIQYF. DNA for the CDR3: TGCAGCGTTGATATCCCTGGAAACATTCAGTACTTC.

This chain connects TRBV11-2 to TRBJ1-5; D not certain. Germline V gene lookup returns CDR1 SGHAT and CDR2 FQNNGV. Trimming left V 4 bases short and J 6 bases short, with 10 bases between. The CDR3 has 13 amino acids. The CDR3 coding sequence is TGTGCCAGCAGCTCAGCCCAGGCTCAGCCCCAGCATTTT. The encoded protein is CASSSAQAQPQHF.

Details on this clonotype: This clone may be a read error of a much larger clone one base away. CDR3 in amino acids: CAGSFELTGGTEAFF. The CDR3, as DNA: TGCGCCGGCAGCTTCGAACTGACAGGGGGCACTGAAGCTTTCTTT. The V call is TRBV5-1, the J call TRBJ1-1, with 9 bases aligning to TRBD1. There are 15 residues in the CDR3. Looked up from germline, CDR1 is SGHRS and CDR2 is YFSETQ.

This clonotype was found many times. The chain has TRBV11-3 and TRBJ2-7, with D possibly being TRBD1 or TRBD2 (6 bases each). This CDR3 is built from 14 residues. Trimming stripped 2 bases from V and 3 bases from J, with 11 bases between. Germline assignment: CDR1 SGHNT and CDR2 YENEEA. Written as DNA, the CDR3 is TGTGCCAGCAGCTTATCCGGGGGCTTCTACGAGCAGTACTTC. Protein product: CASSLSGGFYEQYF.

The chain is built from TRBV10-3 and TRBJ1-1; D is perhaps TRBD1 (5 bases). CDR3 size: 14 residues. The V gene lost 5 bases and the J gene lost 1 base, with 11 bases spanning the gap. CDR1 and CDR2 from the germline V gene are ENHRY and SYGVKD. CDR3 amino acids: CAISPQGGNTEAFF. Written as DNA, the CDR3 is TGTGCCATCAGTCCCCAGGGAGGGAACACTGAAGCTTTCTTT.

This clonotype has more than one count but fewer than ten. Germline is not matched at one junction end, which may reflect a read error. This chain links TRBV12-3 or TRBV12-4 with TRBJ1-5, with unresolved D. This CDR3 has 12 amino acids. Here the CDR3 DNA reads TGTGCCGGCAGTGAGGTGGATCAGCCCCAGCATTTT. Protein sequence: CAGSEVDQPQHF.

The DNA for the CDR3 is TGTGCCAGCTCACCACCCGCGCCAAGAGTCACAGATACGCAGTATTTT. It encodes CASSPPAPRVTDTQYF. The chain recombines TRBV18 with TRBJ2-3; D unclear. V was cut by 0 bases and J by 2 bases, with 12 bases left in between. The CDR3 has 16 amino acids. Germline V gives CDR1 KGHSH, CDR2 LQKENI.

In this sample, this clonotype turned up a few times. V usage is TRBV28 and J usage is TRBJ1-1; D is undetermined. This CDR3 region has 13 residues. The germline V and J ends were trimmed by 7 bases and 1 base, with 10 bases remaining between them. Germline CDR1 reads MDHEN; CDR2 reads SYDVKM. The CDR3 DNA follows: TGTGCCAGCATCGCATCTGGGAACACTGAAGCTTTCTTT. It translates to CASIASGNTEAFF.

The CDR3 here is CASSLGSSTGNTIYF. CDR3 sequence (DNA): TGCGCCAGCAGCTTAGGTTCGAGTACCGGAAACACCATATATTTT. The chain is built from TRBV5-1 and TRBJ1-3, with unresolved D. CDR1 and CDR2 (germline): SGHRS, YFSETQ. V lost 2 bases and J lost 4, with 13 bases in between. The CDR3 is made up of 15 amino acids.

This clonotype was counted a few times. V is TRBV2 and J is TRBJ1-1; 7 bases map to TRBD1. This CDR3 is built from 14 residues. With V trimmed by 11 bases and J by 9 bases, 18 bases remained unmatched. CDR1 is SNHLY and CDR2 is FYNNEI in the germline V gene. The CDR3 sequence: CALRAVGQAAKAFF. CDR3 nucleotides: TGTGCCCTAAGAGCCGTCGGACAGGCAGCAAAAGCTTTCTTT.

This clonotype was picked up a small number of times. V usage is TRBV19 and J usage is TRBJ2-7; D remains unclear. The length of the CDR3 is 14 residues. V was shortened by 5 bases and J by 5 bases, with 16 bases between the two germline ends. The germline V gene has CDR1 LNHDA and CDR2 SQIVND (reference sequence). CDR3 region: CASSLNRLQDEQYF. In DNA form, the CDR3 reads TGTGCCAGTAGTCTAAACCGTTTACAAGACGAGCAGTACTTC.

The genes are TRBV7-9 and TRBJ1-6; no definite D call. This CDR3 has 14 amino acids. Germline loops: CDR1 SEHNR, CDR2 FQNEAQ (reference sequence). V was shortened by 1 base and J by 7 bases, with 8 bases between the two germline ends. The CDR3 DNA reads as TGTGCCAGCAGCTTAGGTTACCGAAATTCACCCCTCCACTTT. Residues: CASSLGYRNSPLHF.

This clonotype was detected a few times. Here the CDR3 reads CSARFHPGGNTIYF. The CDR3 coding sequence is TGCAGTGCTAGGTTCCACCCGGGAGGAAACACCATATATTTT. The chain recombines TRBV20-1 with TRBJ1-3; D call uncertain. CDR3 length equals 14 residues. Germline V gene data show CDR1 as DFQATT and CDR2 as SNEGSKA (reference sequence). With 3 bases removed from V and 4 bases from J, the gap between germline ends came to 13 bases.

This clonotype was counted between two and nine times. Written as DNA, the CDR3 is TGTGCCAGCAGTGAAGGGCAGGGGCCGTCAACTAATGAAAAACTGTTTTTT. This gives the protein CASSEGQGPSTNEKLFF. The chain recombines TRBV6-1 with TRBJ1-4; TRBD1 is a possible D gene (6 bases). The CDR3 runs 17 residues. The V gene lost 1 base and the J gene lost 0 bases, with 12 bases spanning the gap. Germline assignment: CDR1 MNHNS and CDR2 SASEGT.

The CDR3 sequence is CASSYSKDEQYF. DNA for the CDR3: TGTGCCAGCAGTTACTCGAAGGACGAGCAGTACTTC. The V call is TRBV6-5, the J call TRBJ2-7; unclear D gene. The CDR3 loop spans 12 amino acids. With 0 bases removed from V and 5 bases from J, the gap between germline ends came to 5 bases. The germline CDR1 and CDR2 sequences are MNHEY and SVGAGI.